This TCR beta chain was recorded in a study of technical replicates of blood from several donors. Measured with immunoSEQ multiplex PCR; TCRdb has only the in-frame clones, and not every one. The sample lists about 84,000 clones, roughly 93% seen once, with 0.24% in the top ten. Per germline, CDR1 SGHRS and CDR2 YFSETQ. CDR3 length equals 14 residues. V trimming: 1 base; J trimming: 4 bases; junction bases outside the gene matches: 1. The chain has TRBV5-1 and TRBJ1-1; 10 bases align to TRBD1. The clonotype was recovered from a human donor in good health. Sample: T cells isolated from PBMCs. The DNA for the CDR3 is TGCGCCAGCAGCTTGAGGACAGGGGGCACTGAAGCTTTCTTT. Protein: CASSLRTGGTEAFF.